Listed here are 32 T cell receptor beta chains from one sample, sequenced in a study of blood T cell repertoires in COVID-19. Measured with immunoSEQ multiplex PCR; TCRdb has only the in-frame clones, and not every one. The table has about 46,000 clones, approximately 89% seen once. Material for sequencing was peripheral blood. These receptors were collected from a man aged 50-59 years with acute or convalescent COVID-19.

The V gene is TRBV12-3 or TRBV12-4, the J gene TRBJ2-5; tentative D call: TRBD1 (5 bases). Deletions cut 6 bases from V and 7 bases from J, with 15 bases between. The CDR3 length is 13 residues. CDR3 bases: TGTGCCAGCAGACGACAGTCTGGGGTGACCCAGTACTTC. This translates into CASRRQSGVTQYF.

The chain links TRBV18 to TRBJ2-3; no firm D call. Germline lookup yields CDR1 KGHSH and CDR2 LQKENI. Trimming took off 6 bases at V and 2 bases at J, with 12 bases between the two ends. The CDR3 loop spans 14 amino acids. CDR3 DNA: TGTGCCAGCTCCCCTGTGGGCAACACAGATACGCAGTATTTT. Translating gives CASSPVGNTDTQYF.

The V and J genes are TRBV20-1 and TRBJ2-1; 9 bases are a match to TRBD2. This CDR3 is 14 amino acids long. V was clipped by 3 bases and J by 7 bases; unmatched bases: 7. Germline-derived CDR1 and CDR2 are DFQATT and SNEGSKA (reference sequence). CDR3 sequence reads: CSASFRTSANEQFF. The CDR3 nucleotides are TGCAGTGCTAGTTTTCGGACTAGCGCTAATGAGCAGTTCTTC.

Here the CDR3 reads CASSYSKGQQQYF. In DNA, the CDR3 is TGTGCCAGCAGTTACTCGAAAGGACAGCAGCAGTACTTC. V gene TRBV6-5 combines with J gene TRBJ2-7; D is possibly TRBD1 (6 bases). Germline CDR1 MNHEY, CDR2 SVGAGI. The ends were cut back, 0 bases at V and 8 bases at J, with 11 bases in the middle. This CDR3 comprises 13 residues.

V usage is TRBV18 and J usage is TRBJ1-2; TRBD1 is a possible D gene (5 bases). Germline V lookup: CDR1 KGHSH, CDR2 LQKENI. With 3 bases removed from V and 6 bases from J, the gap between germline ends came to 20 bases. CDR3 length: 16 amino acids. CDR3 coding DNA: TGTGCCAGCTCACCGACCAATGGCGGGACGGGGGATGGCTACACCTTC. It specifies CASSPTNGGTGDGYTF.

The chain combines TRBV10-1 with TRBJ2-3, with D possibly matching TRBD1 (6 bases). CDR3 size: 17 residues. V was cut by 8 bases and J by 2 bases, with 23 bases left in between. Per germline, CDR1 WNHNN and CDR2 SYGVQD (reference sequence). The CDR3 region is CASVTVSRGQVTDTQYF. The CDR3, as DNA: TGCGCCAGCGTCACTGTGTCTAGGGGACAAGTCACAGATACGCAGTATTTT.

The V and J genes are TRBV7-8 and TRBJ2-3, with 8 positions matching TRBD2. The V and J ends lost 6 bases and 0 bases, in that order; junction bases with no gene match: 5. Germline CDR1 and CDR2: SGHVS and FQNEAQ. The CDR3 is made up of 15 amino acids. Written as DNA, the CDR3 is TGTGCCAGCAGTCACGGACTAGCTAGCACAGATACGCAGTATTTT. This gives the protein CASSHGLASTDTQYF.

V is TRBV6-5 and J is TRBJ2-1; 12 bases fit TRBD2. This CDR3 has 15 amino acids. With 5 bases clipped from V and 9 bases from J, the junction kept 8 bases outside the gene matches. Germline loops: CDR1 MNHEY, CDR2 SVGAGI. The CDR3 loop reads CASSPSGGGGSEQFF. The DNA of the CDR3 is TGTGCCAGCAGTCCTAGCGGGGGGGGTGGGAGTGAGCAGTTCTTC.

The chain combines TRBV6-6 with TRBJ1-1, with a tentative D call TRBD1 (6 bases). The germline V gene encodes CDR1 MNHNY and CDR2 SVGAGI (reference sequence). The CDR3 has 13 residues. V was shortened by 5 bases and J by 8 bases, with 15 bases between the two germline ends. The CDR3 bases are TGTGCCAGCAGTCCCTGGGACACCGAAGAAGCTTTCTTT. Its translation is CASSPWDTEEAFF.

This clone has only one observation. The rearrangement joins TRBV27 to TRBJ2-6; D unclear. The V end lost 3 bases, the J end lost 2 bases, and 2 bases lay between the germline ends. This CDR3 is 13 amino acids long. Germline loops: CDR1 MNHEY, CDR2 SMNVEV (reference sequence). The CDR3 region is CASSFTGANVLTF. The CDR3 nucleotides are TGTGCCAGCAGTTTTACTGGGGCCAACGTCCTGACTTTC. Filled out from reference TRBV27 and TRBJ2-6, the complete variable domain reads EAQVTQNPRYLITVTGKKLTVTCSQNMNHEYMSWYRQDPGLGLRQIYYSMNVEVTDKGDVPEGYKVSRKEKRNFPLILESPSPNQTSLYFCASSFTGANVLTFGAGSRLTVL.

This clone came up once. The CDR3 sequence is CASSPVDISGNTIYF. The CDR3 DNA is TGCGCCAGCAGCCCCGTTGACATCTCTGGAAACACCATATATTTT. The rearrangement joins TRBV5-1 to TRBJ1-3; no reliable D call. V was cut by 4 bases and J by 0 bases, with 11 bases left in between. The CDR3 runs to 15 residues. The germline V gene has CDR1 SGHRS and CDR2 YFSETQ.

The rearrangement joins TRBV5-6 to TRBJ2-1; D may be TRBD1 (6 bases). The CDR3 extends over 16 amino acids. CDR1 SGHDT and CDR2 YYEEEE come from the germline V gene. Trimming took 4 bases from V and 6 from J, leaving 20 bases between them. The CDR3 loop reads CASSGETGAKGNEQFF. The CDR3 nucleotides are TGTGCCAGCAGCGGAGAGACAGGAGCAAAGGGCAATGAGCAGTTCTTC.

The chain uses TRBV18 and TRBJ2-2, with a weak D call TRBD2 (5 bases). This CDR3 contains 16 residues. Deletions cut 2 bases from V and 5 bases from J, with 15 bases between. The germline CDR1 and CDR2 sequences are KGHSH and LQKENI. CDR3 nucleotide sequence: TGTGCCAGCTCACCAACCAGGCCGGGGTTAACCGGGGAGCTGTTTTTT. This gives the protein CASSPTRPGLTGELFF.

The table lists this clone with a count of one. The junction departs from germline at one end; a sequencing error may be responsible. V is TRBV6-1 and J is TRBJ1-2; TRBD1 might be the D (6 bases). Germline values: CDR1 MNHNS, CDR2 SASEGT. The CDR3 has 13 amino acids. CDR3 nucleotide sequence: TGTGCCAGCAGGGAAGGGACACTTTATGGCTACACCTTC. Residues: CASREGTLYGYTF.

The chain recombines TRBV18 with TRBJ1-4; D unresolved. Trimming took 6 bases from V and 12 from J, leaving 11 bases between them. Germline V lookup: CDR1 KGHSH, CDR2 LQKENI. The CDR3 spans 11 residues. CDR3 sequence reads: CASSPDSELFF. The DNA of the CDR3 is TGTGCCAGCTCCCCAGACTCCGAACTGTTTTTT.

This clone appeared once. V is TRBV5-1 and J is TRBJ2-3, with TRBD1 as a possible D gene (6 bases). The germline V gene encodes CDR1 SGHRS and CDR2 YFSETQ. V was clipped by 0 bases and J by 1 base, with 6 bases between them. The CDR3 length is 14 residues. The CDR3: CASSLDRGTDTQYF. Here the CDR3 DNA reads TGCGCCAGCAGCTTGGACAGGGGCACAGATACGCAGTATTTT.

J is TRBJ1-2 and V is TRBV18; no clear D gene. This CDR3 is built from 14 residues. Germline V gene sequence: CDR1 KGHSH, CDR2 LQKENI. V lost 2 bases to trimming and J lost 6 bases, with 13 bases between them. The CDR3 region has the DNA TGTGCCAGCTCACCAGTTAACAGTTTGGATGGCTACACCTTC. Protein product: CASSPVNSLDGYTF.

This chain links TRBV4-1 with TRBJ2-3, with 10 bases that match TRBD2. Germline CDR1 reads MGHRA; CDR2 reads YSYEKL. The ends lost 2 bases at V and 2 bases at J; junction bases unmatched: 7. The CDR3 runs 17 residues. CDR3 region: CASSQSGAGGFTDTQYF. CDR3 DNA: TGCGCCAGCAGCCAATCCGGAGCGGGGGGGTTCACAGATACGCAGTATTTT.

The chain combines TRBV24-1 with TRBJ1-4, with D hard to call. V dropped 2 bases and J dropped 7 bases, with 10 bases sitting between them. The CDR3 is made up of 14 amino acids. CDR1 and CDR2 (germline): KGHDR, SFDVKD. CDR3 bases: TGTGCCACCAGTGATTCGAGAGGGAGTGAAAAACTGTTTTTT. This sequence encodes CATSDSRGSEKLFF.

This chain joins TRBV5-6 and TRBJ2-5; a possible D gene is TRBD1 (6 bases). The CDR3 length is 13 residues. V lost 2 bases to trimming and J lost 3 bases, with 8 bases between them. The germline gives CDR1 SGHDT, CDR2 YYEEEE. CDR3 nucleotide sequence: TGTGCCAGCAGCTTCAGGGGCGAAGAGACCCAGTACTTC. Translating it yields CASSFRGEETQYF.

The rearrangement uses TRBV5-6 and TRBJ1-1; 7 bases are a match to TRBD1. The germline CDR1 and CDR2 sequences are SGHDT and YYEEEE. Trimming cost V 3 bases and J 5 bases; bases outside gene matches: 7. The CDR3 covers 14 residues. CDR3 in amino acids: CASSSTLRGTEAFF. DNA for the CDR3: TGTGCCAGCAGCTCTACCCTCAGGGGGACTGAAGCTTTCTTT. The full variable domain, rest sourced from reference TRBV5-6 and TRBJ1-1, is DAGVTQSPTHLIKTRGQQVTLRCSPKSGHDTVSWYQQALGQGPQFIFQYYEEEERQRGNFPDRFSGHQFPNYSSELNVNALLLGDSALYLCASSSTLRGTEAFFGQGTRLTVV.

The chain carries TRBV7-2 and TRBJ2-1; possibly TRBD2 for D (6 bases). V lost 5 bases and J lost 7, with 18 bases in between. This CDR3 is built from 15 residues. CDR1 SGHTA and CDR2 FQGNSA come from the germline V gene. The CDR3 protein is CASSPTPRGVNEQFF. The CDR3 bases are TGTGCCAGCAGCCCCACCCCTCGCGGGGTTAATGAGCAGTTCTTC.

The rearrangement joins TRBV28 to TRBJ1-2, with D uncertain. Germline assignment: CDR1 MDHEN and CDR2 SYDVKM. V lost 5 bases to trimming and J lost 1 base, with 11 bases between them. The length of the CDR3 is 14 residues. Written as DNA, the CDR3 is TGTGCCAGCAGTCTCCCCATCGGTAACTATGGCTACACCTTC. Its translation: CASSLPIGNYGYTF.

CDR3 nucleotides: TGTGCCAGCACCCCGACAGGGGGGATAGCTAATGAAAAACTGTTTTTT. It is translated as CASTPTGGIANEKLFF. V and J are TRBV6-6 and TRBJ1-4; TRBD1 aligns across 9 bases. Germline V gene lookup returns CDR1 MNHNY and CDR2 SVGAGI (reference sequence). The CDR3 has 16 residues. The junction had 9 bases not matched to a gene; V was cut back by 7 bases and J by 3 bases.

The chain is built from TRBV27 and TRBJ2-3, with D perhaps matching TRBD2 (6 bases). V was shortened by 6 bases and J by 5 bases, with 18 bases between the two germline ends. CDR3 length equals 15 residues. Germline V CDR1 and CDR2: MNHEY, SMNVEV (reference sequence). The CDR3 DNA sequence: TGTGCCAGCAGCCCTCTTGCGGGGTTCGGAGATACGCAGTATTTT. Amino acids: CASSPLAGFGDTQYF.

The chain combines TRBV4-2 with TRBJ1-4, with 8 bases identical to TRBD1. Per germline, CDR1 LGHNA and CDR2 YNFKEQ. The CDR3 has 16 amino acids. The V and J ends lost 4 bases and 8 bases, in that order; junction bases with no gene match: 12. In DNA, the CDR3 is TGTGCCAGCAGCCGAGGCGAGACAGGGGCAGGAGAAAAACTGTTTTTT. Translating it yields CASSRGETGAGEKLFF.

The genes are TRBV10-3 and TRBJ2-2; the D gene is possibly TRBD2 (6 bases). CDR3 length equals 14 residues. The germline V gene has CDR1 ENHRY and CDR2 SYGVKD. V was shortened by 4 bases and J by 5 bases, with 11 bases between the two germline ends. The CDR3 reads CAISGSAGTGELFF. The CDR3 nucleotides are TGTGCCATCAGTGGGAGTGCGGGGACCGGGGAGCTGTTTTTT.

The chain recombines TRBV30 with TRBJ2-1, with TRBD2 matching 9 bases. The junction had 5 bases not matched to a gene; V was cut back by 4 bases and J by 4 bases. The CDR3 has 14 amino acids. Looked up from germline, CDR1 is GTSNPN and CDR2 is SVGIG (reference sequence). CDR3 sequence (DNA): TGTGCCTGGACCCCTAGCGGGGCTTACAATGAGCAGTTCTTC. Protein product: CAWTPSGAYNEQFF.

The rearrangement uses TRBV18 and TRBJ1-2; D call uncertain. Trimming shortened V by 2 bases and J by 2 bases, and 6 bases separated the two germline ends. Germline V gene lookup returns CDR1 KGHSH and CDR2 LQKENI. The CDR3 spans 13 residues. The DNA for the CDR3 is TGTGCCAGCTCACCAGCCAGGAACTATGGCTACACCTTC. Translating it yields CASSPARNYGYTF.

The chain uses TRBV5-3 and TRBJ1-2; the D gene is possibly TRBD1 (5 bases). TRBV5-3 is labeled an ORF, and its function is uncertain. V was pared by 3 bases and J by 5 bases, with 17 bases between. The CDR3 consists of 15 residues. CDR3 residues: CARSWLDTEGYGYTF. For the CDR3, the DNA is TGTGCCAGAAGCTGGTTGGACACGGAGGGTTATGGCTACACCTTC.

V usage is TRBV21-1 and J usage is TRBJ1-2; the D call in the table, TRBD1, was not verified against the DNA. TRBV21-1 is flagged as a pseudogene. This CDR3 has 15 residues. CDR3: CASSKEEQAGYGYTF. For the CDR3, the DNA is TGTGCCAGCAGCAAAGAGGAACAGGCCGGCTATGGCTACACCTTC.

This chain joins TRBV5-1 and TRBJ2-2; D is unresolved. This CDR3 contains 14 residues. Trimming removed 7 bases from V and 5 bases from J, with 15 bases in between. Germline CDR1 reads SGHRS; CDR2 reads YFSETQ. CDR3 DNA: TGCGCCAGCGGAGAAGGTCTCTTGACCGGGGAGCTGTTTTTT. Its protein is CASGEGLLTGELFF. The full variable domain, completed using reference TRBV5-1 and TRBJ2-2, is KAGVTQTPRYLIKTRGQQVTLSCSPISGHRSVSWYQQTPGQGLQFLFEYFSETQRNKGNFPGRFSGRQFSNSRSEMNVSTLELGDSALYLCASGEGLLTGELFFGEGSRLTVL.